The TCR beta chain under discussion was sequenced for a study of shared clonotypes between healthy human individuals (dated by TCRdb to 2018 to 2020). Regarding the complete study: Three men and a couple of women, aged 18 to 49 years, made up the cohort. For each donor, CD4 naive and CD4 memory were each given three plates, CD8 naive was given two plates, and CD8 memory was given one plate. To increase sequencing depth and limit assay-specific biases, different laboratories used diverse techniques to prepare libraries and sequence TCR repertoires. Blood TCR repertoires of about five healthy adults were deeply sequenced to estimate repertoire size and the extent of clonotype sharing between individuals. Leukapheresis yielded between about 0.94 and 10 billion PBMCs per donor.

Study-level results and caveats: Pairwise subsampling indicated that sequencing depth was expected to affect the degree of clonotype sharing among donors. Naive subsets generally had larger estimated clonotype richness than memory subsets. Because the study included a small number of donors, the genetic and exposure-history diversity represented was limited. Compared with non-shared clonotypes, the clonotypes found in all four sorted-subset donors had higher generation probabilities. Rarefaction of sorted-subset datasets indicated incomplete sequencing despite the large sequencing depth. Across a handful of donors, approximately 4.6% of naive CD4, around 3.3% of naive CD8, roughly 2.3% of memory CD4, and about 0.44% of memory CD8 clonotypes were shared. Only blood was sampled, and tissue TCR repertoires likely differ from those in blood.

CD8 naive samples consisted of CD45RO-negative cells that were positively selected for CCR7, yielding a CD45RA+CCR7+ population without TemRA cells. The donors were healthy, HIV-negative adults who had no recently reported acute infections or vaccinations. Every donor was a Caucasian adult living in Nashville, Tennessee, USA. After blood collection by leukapheresis, PBMCs were isolated using Ficoll-Histopaque density gradient centrifugation and then cryopreserved in the vapor phase of liquid nitrogen. Analytical flow cytometry was used to check the purity and quantity of each magnetically sorted T cell population. Genomic DNA was isolated from each sorted fraction and quantified by UV absorbance on a Nanodrop 2000c. TCR CDR3 regions were amplified from genomic DNA by multiplex PCR using the deep immunoSEQ assay. Extracted genomic DNA from each cell subset was distributed evenly across all wells of several immunoSEQ 96-well plates, and each plate was treated as a replicate. For sorted subsets, each replicate PCR was loaded with around 200 ng genomic DNA, equivalent to 30,000 or so T cell genomes. Purified libraries were measured with a Qubit 3.0 fluorometer, size-checked on a Bioanalyzer 2100, and measured again with the KAPA Library Quantification kit. Every immunoSEQ 96-well plate was sequenced on a dedicated single-read 150-cycle Illumina NextSeq 550 flow cell. Processing in the source paper ran as follows. The immunoSEQ output contained only junctional sequences without quality scores, so filtering could not match that applied to full-length reads. Sequences were annotated with PyIR, a Python wrapper for IgBLAST v1.9, using IMGT germline references to assign V/J genes and CDR3. Reads with weak V/J assignments (E-value above 1e-6), missing CDR3, stop codons, out-of-frame junctions, or ambiguous translated residues were removed. V3J clonotypes were defined as sequences sharing the same inferred V gene, J gene, and CDR3 amino acid sequence. Percentage overlap between repertoires was calculated by dividing the number of shared unique clonotypes by the size of the smaller repertoire. Richness of each repertoire was evaluated using RTK rarefaction, the Chao1 estimator, and Recon v2.1 estimates of unobserved clonotypes. Generation probabilities were computed with OLGA for all TCRbeta clonotypes obtained by the gDNA method from a handful of donors. TCRdb's version of the immuneACCESS table is confined to in-frame rearrangements and falls short of the full clone set. An unresolved V gene accounts for under half of the shortfall where checked; the remainder is of unknown origin. The V and J calls and clone size come from that table; D and trimming were worked out from the DNA. This sample gives about 2 million clones in total; over 85% of them show up just once. The ten largest make up 0.9% to 1.3% of the sample.

CDR1 SNHLY and CDR2 FYNNEI were looked up in the germline V gene. The CDR3 has 12 amino acids, counting the end cysteine and phenylalanine. CDR3 DNA only is kept here, 36 bases in frame from base 1. V is reduced by 6 bases and J by 4 bases, leaving a spacing of 9 bases between them. This clone was recorded a few times. The antigen it binds to is not known. Per-nucleotide qualities are absent, and no much larger clonotype sits a single base away. The material sequenced was naive CD8+ T cells sorted from blood. The cell subset or site tag for this specimen amounts to: CD45RA+CCR7+. The sequence joins TRBV2 to TRBJ1-2; a weak D assignment points to TRBD1 (6 bases agree). This TCR derives from a man aged 18 to 30 in good health. DNA sequence: TGTGCCAGCAGGGGGGACACCTATGGCTACACCTTC. Its translation reads: CASRGDTYGYTF.